Included here is one TCR beta chain sequence, with context. Its antigen remains unidentified. There were TCR beta CDR3 regions amplified from RNA transcripts. HTBI primers were employed in a first-round RT-PCR of the TCR CDR3. From the multiplex PCR reads, TCRdb called clonotypes with MiXCR, one entry per CDR3 protein. Among about 420,000 distinct CDR3 sequences listed, around 14% were seen once. Hyperthyroidism in the patients, aged 18 to 65, was newly diagnosed and under 2 months in duration. The data belong to a study of T cells in Graves' hyperthyroidism and ophthalmopathy. Study-level information: Peripheral blood was obtained at initial diagnosis, preceding any treatment.

Germline assignment: CDR1 LGHNA and CDR2 YNFKEQ. V lost 0 bases and J lost 4, with 10 bases in between. CDR3 length: 14 amino acids. Study-wide findings and caveats: Most clonotypes expanded in the thyroid (above 0.001) were also present in blood. The model identified upcoming ophthalmopathy a median approximately 6.5 months ahead of onset.

The clonotype comes from a woman aged 18-35 years with Graves' hyperthyroidism. Sequenced sample: blood. The chain uses TRBV4-2 and TRBJ2-7; D gene uncertain. The CDR3: CASSQDWLSYEQYF. The CDR3 region has the DNA TGTGCCAGCAGCCAAGATTGGCTAAGTTACGAGCAGTACTTC.